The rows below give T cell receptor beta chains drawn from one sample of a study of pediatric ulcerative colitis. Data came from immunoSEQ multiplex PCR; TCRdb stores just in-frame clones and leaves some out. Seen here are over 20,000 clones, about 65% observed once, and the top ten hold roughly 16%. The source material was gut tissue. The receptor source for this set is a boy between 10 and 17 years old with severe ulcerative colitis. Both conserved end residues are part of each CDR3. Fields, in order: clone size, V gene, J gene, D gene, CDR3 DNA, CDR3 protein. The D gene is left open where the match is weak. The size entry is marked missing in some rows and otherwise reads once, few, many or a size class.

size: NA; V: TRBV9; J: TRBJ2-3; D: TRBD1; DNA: TGTGCCAGCAGCGTAAGGGACAGGGTGGCAGATACGCAGTATTTT; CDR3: CASSVRDRVADTQYF
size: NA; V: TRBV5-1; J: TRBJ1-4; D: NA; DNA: TGCGCCAGCAGCTTTGGGACCCAGGGAGATGAAAAACTGTTTTTT; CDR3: CASSFGTQGDEKLFF
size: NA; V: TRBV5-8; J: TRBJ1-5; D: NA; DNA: TGTGCCAGCAGCTTGGCGGCAGCCAATCAGCCCCAGCATTTT; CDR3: CASSLAAANQPQHF
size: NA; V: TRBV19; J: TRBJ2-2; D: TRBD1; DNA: TGTGCCAGTAGGACTCTACTGGGACAGACGAACACCGGGGAGCTGTTTTTT; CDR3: CASRTLLGQTNTGELFF
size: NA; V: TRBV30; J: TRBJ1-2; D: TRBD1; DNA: TGCTTCTGCGGGCCAGGGACAGGGTATGGCTACACCTTC; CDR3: CFCGPGTGYGYTF
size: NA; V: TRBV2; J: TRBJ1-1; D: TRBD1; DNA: TGTGCCAGCCTTCTGGGACAGGGGTTCACTGAAGCTTTCTTT; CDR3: CASLLGQGFTEAFF
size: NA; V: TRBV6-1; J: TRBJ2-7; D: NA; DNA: TGTGCCAGCAGTGAAGCGGGGGGGCCCGAGCAGTACTTC; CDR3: CASSEAGGPEQYF
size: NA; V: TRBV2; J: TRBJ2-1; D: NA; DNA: TGTGCCAGCAGACGGGACTCCAGCTCCTACAATGAGCAGTTCTTC; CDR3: CASRRDSSSYNEQFF
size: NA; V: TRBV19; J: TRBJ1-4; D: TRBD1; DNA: TGTGCCAGTAGTGACAGGGGCAGAGATACAACTAATGAAAAACTGTTTTTT; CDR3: CASSDRGRDTTNEKLFF
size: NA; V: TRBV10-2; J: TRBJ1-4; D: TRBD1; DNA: TGCGCCAGTTACGACGGGACAGTCTTTAATGAAAAACTGTTTTTT; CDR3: CASYDGTVFNEKLFF
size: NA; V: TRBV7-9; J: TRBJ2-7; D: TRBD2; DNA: TGTGCCAGCAGCCGTAGCGGGGAAATTAACGAGCAGTACTTC; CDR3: CASSRSGEINEQYF
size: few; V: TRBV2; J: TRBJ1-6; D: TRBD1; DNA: TGTGCCAGCAGGGCACAGGGGGCGAACAATTCACCCCTCCACTTT; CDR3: CASRAQGANNSPLHF
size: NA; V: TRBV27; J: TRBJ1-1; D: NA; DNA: TGTGCCAGCAGTTTAAAAGCTGTGACTGAAGCTTTCTTT; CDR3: CASSLKAVTEAFF
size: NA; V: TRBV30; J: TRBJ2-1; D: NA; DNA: TGTGCCTGGAGCGGGGGGCTATACAATGAGCAGTTCTTC; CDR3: CAWSGGLYNEQFF
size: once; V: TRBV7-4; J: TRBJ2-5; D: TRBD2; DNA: TGTGCCAGCAGCTTATTAGCGGGAAAAGAGACCCAGTACTTC; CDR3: CASSLLAGKETQYF
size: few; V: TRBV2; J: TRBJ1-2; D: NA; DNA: TGTGCCAGCAGTGTTGGGGGGGGCGGATCTGGCTACACCTTC; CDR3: CASSVGGGGSGYTF
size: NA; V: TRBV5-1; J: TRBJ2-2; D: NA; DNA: TGCGCCACCGAGACAGGAAACACCGGGGAGCTGTTTTTT; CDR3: CATETGNTGELFF
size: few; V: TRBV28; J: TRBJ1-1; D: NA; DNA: TGTGCCAGCACCAAAACGGACAGCCGACAGAACACTGAAGCTTTCTTT; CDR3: CASTKTDSRQNTEAFF
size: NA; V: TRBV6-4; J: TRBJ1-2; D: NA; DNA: TGTGCCAGCAAGGCTCCTCCCTCGCTCGATGGCTACACCTTC; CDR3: CASKAPPSLDGYTF
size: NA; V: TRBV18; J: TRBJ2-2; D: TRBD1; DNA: TGTGCCAGCTCACCACAGGGGGCGAACGGGGAGCTGTTTTTT; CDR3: CASSPQGANGELFF
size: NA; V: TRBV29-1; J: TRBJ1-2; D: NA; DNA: TGCAGCGTTGATCATCCCAACTATGGCTACACCTTC; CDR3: CSVDHPNYGYTF
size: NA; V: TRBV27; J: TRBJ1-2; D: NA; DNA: TGTGCCAGCAGTTCTGGCTATGGCTACACCTTC; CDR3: CASSSGYGYTF